The present entry profiles one T cell receptor beta chain with its context. The antigen is unknown. PCR amplification relied on 60 Vbeta primers (plus 13 Jbeta primers). Some clones are missing from TCRdb's copy, which holds only in-frame ones; the method was immunoSEQ multiplex PCR. The sample consists of about 110,000 clones, around 84% of them appearing once. Trimming removed 6 bases from V and 0 bases from J, with 12 bases in between. CDR3 length equals 15 residues. Germline CDR1 and CDR2: MNHEY and SVGAGI. The data derive from a study of cytomegalovirus exposure and HLA in healthy donors. Study outcomes and limitations: Some TCR beta chains (about 170 of them) were listed as cytomegalovirus-associated. Apparent HLA restriction characterized most CMV-associated TCR beta chains in a later analysis.

This clonotype was obtained from a man aged 30 to 39 in good health and CMV-seronegative. The J gene is TRBJ1-5, the V gene TRBV6-5, with D maybe TRBD1 (6 bases). The material sequenced was PBMCs. The chain's CDR3 is CASRTGTYSNQPQHF. The CDR3 DNA reads TGTGCCAGCAGAACAGGGACCTATAGCAATCAGCCCCAGCATTTT.